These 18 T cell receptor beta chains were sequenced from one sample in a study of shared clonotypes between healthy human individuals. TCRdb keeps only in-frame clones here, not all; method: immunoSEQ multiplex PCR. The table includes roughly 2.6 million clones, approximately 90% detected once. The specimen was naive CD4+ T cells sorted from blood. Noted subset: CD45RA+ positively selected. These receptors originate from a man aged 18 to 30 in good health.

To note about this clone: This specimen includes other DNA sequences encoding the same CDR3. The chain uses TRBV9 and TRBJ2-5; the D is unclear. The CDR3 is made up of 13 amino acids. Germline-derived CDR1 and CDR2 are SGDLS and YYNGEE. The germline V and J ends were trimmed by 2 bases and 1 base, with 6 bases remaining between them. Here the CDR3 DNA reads TGTGCCAGCAGCGTGGCAATCCAAGAGACCCAGTACTTC. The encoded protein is CASSVAIQETQYF.

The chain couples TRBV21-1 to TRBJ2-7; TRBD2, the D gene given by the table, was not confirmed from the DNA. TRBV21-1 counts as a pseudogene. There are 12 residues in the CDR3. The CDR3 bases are TGTGCCAGCAGCAGTAAGAGAACTAAGCAGTACTTC. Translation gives CASSSKRTKQYF.

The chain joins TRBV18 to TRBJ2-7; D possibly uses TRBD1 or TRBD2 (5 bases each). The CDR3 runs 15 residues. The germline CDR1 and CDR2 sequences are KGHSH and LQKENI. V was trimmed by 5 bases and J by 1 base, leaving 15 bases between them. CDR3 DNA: TGTGCCAGCTCATCTCAGGGACCTTCGTCCTACGAGCAGTACTTC. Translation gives CASSSQGPSSYEQYF.

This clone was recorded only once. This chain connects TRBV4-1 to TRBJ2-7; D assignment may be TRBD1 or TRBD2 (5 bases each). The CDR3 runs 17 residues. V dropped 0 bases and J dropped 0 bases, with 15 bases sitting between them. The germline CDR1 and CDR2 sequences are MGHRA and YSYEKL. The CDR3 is CASSQEDGTAYSYEQYF. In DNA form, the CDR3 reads TGCGCCAGCAGCCAAGAAGACGGGACGGCCTACTCCTACGAGCAGTACTTC.

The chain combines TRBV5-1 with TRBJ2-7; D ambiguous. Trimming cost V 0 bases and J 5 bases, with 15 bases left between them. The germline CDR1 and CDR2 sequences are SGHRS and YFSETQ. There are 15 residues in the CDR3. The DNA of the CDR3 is TGCGCCAGCAGCTTGGGACGGTGGGCTCCTGACGAGCAGTACTTC. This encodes CASSLGRWAPDEQYF.

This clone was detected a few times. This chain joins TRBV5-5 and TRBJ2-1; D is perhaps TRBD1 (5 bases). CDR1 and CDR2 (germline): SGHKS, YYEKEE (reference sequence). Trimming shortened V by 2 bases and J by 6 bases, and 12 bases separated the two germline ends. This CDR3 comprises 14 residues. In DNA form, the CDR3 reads TGTGCCAGCAGCTTTATAGAAGGGGTCAATGAGCAGTTCTTC. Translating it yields CASSFIEGVNEQFF. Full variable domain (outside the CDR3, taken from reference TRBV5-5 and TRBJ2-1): DAGVTQSPTHLIKTRGQQVTLRCSPISGHKSVSWYQQVLGQGPQFIFQYYEKEERGRGNFPDRFSARQFPNYSSELNVNALLLGDSALYLCASSFIEGVNEQFFGPGTRLTVL.

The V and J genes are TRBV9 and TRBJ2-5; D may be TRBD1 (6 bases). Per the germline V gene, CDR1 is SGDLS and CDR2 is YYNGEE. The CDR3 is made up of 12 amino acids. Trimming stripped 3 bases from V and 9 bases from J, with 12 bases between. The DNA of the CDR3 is TGTGCCAGCAGCGCCCCCCAGGGGTCCCAGTACTTC. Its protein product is CASSAPQGSQYF.

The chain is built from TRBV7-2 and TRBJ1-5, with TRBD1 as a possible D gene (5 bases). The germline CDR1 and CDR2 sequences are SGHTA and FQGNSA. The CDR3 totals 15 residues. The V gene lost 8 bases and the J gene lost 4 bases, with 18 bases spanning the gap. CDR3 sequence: CASGSTGRFNQPQHF. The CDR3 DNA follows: TGTGCCAGCGGGTCCACAGGACGGTTTAATCAGCCCCAGCATTTT.

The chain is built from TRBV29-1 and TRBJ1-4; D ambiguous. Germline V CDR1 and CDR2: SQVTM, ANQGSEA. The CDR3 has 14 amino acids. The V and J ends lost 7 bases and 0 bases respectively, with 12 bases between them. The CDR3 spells CSAAPGSTNEKLFF. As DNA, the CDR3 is TGCAGCGCTGCCCCCGGGTCAACTAATGAAAAACTGTTTTTT.

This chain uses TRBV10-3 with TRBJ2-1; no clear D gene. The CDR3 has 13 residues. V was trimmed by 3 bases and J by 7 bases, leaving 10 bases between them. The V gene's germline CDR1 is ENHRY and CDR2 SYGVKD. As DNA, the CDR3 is TGTGCCATCAGTGAAGGACCCGAGAATGAGCAGTTCTTC. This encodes CAISEGPENEQFF.

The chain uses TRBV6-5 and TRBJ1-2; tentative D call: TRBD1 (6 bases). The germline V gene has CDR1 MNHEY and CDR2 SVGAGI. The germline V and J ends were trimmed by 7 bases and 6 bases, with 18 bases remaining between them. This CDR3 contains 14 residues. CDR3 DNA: TGTGCCAGCACCCGGCTGGGGGCGCTTAATGGCTACACCTTC. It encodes CASTRLGALNGYTF.

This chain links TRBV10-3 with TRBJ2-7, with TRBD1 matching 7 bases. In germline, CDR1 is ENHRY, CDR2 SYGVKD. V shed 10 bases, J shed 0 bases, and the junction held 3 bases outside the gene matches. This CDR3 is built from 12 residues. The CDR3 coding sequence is TGTGCCACCGGGACAGACTCCTACGAGCAGTACTTC. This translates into CATGTDSYEQYF.

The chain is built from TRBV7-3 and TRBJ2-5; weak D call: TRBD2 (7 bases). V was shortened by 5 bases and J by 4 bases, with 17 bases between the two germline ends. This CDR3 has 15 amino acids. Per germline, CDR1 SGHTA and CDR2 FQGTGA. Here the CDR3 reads CASSLGTGGAETQYF. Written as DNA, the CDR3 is TGTGCCAGCAGCCTAGGGACTGGGGGGGCAGAGACCCAGTACTTC.

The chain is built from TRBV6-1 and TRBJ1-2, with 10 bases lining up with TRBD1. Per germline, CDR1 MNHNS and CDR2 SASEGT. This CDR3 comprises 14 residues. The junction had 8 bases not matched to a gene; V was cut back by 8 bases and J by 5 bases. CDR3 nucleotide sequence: TGTGCCAGCCGGGACAGGGGTTATTATTATGGCTACACCTTC. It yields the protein CASRDRGYYYGYTF.

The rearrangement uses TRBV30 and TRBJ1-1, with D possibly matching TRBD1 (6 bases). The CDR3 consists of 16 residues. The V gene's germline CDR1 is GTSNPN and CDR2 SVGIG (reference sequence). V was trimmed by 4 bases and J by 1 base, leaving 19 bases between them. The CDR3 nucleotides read TGTGCCTGGATCGGCCCGGGGGGCGCGGGGAACACTGAAGCTTTCTTT. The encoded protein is CAWIGPGGAGNTEAFF.

The CDR3 nucleotides read TGCGCCAGCAGCCAAGATGCGCTAGCCAAAAACATTCAGTACTTC. Its protein is CASSQDALAKNIQYF. This rearrangement joins TRBV4-3 to TRBJ2-4; D remains unclear. The ends were cut back, 0 bases at V and 0 bases at J, with 6 bases in the middle. Germline assignment: CDR1 LGHNA and CDR2 YSLEER. The CDR3 sequence is 15 residues long.

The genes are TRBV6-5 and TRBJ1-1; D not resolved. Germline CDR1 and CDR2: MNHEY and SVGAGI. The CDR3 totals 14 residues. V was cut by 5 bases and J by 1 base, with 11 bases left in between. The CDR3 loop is CASSDAVSNTEAFF. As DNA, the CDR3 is TGTGCCAGCAGTGACGCGGTTTCGAACACTGAAGCTTTCTTT.

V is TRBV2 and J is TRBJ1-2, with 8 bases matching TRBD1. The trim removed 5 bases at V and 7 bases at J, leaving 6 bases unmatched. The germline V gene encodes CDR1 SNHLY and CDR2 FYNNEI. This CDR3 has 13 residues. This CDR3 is CASSRTGLSGYTF. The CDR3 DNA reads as TGTGCCAGCAGTCGGACAGGGTTGAGTGGCTACACCTTC. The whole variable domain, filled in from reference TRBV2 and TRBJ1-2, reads EPEVTQTPSHQVTQMGQEVILRCVPISNHLYFYWYRQILGQKVEFLVSFYNNEISEKSEIFDDQFSVERPDGSNFTLKIRSTKLEDSAMYFCASSRTGLSGYTFGSGTRLTVV.